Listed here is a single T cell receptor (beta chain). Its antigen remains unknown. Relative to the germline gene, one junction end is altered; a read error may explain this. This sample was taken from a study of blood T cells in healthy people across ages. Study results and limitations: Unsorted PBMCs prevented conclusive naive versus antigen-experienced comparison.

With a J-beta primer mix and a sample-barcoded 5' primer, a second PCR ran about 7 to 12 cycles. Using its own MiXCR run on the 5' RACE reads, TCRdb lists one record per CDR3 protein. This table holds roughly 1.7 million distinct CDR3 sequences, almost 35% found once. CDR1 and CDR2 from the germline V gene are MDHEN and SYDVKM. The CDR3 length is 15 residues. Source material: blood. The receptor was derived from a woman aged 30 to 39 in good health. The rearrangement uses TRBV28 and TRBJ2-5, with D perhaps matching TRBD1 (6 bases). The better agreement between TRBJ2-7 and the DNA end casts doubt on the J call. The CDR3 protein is CASIMAGAPTYEQYF. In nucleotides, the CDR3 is TGCGCCAGCATCATGGCAGGGGCCCCTACTTACGAGCAGTACTTC.